Listed here are 6 T cell receptor beta chains from one sample, sequenced in a study of blood T cell repertoires in COVID-19 (dated by TCRdb to about 2020). The method was the immunoSEQ multiplex PCR assay. TCRdb obtained this table from immuneACCESS and retained in-frame rearrangements with V and J assigned. These tables miss some clones; where compared with another copy, unresolved V genes account for less than half of the shortfall, and the remainder is unexplained. In all, the sample holds 100,000 to 150,000 clones, and roughly 74% of those were seen once. The top ten constitute about 5.5% of the sample. The sample comprised peripheral blood. Source of these receptors: a man older than 75 with COVID-19, enrolled during active disease.

This sequence joins TRBV7-8 and TRBJ2-6; 12 bases are a match to TRBD2. V trimming: 5 bases; J trimming: 18 bases; junction bases outside the gene matches: 11. Germline V gene data show CDR1 as SGHVS and CDR2 as FQNEAQ. This CDR3 has 14 amino acids. As DNA, the CDR3 is TGTGCCAGCAGCCTGCTAGCGGGAGGGTCCGCTCCGACTTTC. Translation gives CASSLLAGGSAPTF.

The chain employs TRBV7-2 and TRBJ2-4, with TRBD1 matching 8 bases. The CDR3 runs 16 residues. Looked up from germline, CDR1 is SGHTA and CDR2 is FQGNSA. The J segment lost 3 bases and the V segment lost 5 bases, leaving 9 bases of the junction unmatched. The CDR3 is CASSPQTGAGKNIQYF. For the CDR3, the DNA is TGTGCCAGCAGCCCCCAGACAGGGGCAGGCAAAAACATTCAGTACTTC.

The gene calls are TRBV13 and TRBJ1-1; possible D gene TRBD1, 5 bases. The length of the CDR3 is 15 residues. Trimming shortened V by 5 bases and J by 0 bases, and 13 bases separated the two germline ends. Germline lookup yields CDR1 PRHDT and CDR2 FYEKMQ (reference sequence). The chain's CDR3 is CASSHRQPLNTEAFF. DNA of the CDR3: TGTGCCAGCAGCCATAGACAGCCCCTGAACACTGAAGCTTTCTTT.

The CDR3 reads CAISEYGLAGDEQYF. CDR3 nucleotides: TGTGCCATCAGTGAGTACGGACTAGCGGGAGACGAGCAGTACTTC. This chain uses TRBV10-3 with TRBJ2-7; TRBD2 matches at 13 bases. The CDR3 sequence is 15 residues long. V lost 1 base and J lost 5; bases outside the gene matches: 2. Germline lookup yields CDR1 ENHRY and CDR2 SYGVKD.

This clone was recorded a few times. The chain is built from TRBV7-2 and TRBJ1-5, with 10 bases fitting TRBD1. There are 18 residues in the CDR3. The trim removed 4 bases at V and 1 base at J, leaving 10 bases unmatched. Germline CDR1 SGHTA, CDR2 FQGNSA. The CDR3 loop reads CASSWGQGSLGSNQPQHF. Written as DNA, the CDR3 is TGTGCCAGCAGCTGGGGACAGGGGAGTTTGGGAAGCAATCAGCCCCAGCATTTT.

This clone was seen only a few times. The V and J genes are TRBV5-1 and TRBJ1-6; 8 bases match TRBD1. Per germline, CDR1 SGHRS and CDR2 YFSETQ. This CDR3 contains 16 residues. V was clipped by 1 base and J by 7 bases; unmatched bases: 7. The CDR3 bases are TGCGCCAGCAGCTTGCGAGGACAGGGTGGAAATTCACCCCTCCACTTT. It yields the protein CASSLRGQGGNSPLHF. Based on the CDR3 plus reference TRBV5-1 and TRBJ1-6, the full variable domain is KAGVTQTPRYLIKTRGQQVTLSCSPISGHRSVSWYQQTPGQGLQFLFEYFSETQRNKGNFPGRFSGRQFSNSRSEMNVSTLELGDSALYLCASSLRGQGGNSPLHFGNGTRLTVT.